The following is a T cell receptor (beta chain) sequence with its context. Germline V lookup: CDR1 SGHTA, CDR2 FQGTGA. V lost 2 bases, J lost 6 bases, and 11 bases stayed unmatched. The CDR3 is 17 residues long. The entry originates in a study of blood T cell repertoires in COVID-19. Clones were read by immunoSEQ multiplex PCR, and TCRdb kept only the in-frame ones, dropping some. The sample yields 250,000 to 300,000 clones, approximately 88% seen once. V is TRBV7-3 and J is TRBJ2-1; 9 bases are a match to TRBD2. Sequences were obtained from PBMCs or T cells enriched from blood (not recorded which). The clonotype was recovered from a woman in her 40s who had recovered from COVID-19. CDR3 in amino acids: CASSLGFSGTSLNEQFF. CDR3 coding DNA: TGTGCCAGCAGCTTAGGTTTCAGTGGGACTAGCCTCAATGAGCAGTTCTTC.